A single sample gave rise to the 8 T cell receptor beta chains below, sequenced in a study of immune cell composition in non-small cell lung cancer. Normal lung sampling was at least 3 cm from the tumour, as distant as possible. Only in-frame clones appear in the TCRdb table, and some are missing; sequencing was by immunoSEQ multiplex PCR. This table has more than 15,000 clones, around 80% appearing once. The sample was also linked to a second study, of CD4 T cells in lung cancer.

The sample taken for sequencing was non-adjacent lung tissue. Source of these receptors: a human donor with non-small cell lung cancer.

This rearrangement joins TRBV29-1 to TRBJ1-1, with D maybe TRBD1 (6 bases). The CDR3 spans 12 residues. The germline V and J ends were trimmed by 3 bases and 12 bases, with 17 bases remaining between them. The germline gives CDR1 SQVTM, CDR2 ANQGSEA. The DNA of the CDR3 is TGCAGCGTTGATCGGCAGGGGTTGGTCCCTTTCTTT. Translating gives CSVDRQGLVPFF. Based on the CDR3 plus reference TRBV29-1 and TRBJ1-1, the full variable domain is SAVISQKPSRDICQRGTSLTIQCQVDSQVTMMFWYRQQPGQSLTLIATANQGSEATYESGFVIDKFPISRPNLTFSTLTVSNMSPEDSSIYLCSVDRQGLVPFFGQGTRLTVV.

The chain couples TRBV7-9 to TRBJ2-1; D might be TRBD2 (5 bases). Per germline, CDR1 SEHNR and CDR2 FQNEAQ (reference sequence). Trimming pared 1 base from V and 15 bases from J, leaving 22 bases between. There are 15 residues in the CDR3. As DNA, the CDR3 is TGTGCCAGCAGCTTAGAGGGAGTGCGGGTGGCTCATCCGTTCTTC. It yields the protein CASSLEGVRVAHPFF.

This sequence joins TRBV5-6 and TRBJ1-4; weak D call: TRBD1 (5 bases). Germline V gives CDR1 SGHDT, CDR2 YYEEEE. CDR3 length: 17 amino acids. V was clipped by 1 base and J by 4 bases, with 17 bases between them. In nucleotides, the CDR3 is TGTGCCAGCAGCTTGAACCGTCGAGGGGCGGGTAATGAAAAACTGTTTTTT. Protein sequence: CASSLNRRGAGNEKLFF.

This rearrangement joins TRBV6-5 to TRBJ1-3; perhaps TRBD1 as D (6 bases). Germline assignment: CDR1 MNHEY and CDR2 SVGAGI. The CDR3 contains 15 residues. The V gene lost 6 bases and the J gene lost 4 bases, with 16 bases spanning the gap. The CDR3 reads CASSGGTPAGNTIYF. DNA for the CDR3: TGTGCCAGCAGCGGAGGGACACCCGCAGGAAACACCATATATTTT.

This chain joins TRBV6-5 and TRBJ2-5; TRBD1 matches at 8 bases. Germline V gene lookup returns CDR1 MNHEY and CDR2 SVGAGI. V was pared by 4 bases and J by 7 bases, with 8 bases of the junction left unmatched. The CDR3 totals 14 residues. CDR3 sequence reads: CASSSMGTGGTQYF. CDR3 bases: TGTGCCAGCAGTTCTATGGGAACAGGGGGGACCCAGTACTTC.

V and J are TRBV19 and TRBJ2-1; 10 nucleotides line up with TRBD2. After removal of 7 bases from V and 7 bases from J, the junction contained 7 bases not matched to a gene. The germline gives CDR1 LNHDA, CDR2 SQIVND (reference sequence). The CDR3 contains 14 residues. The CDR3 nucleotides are TGTGCCAGTACCACTAGCGGGAACGCAAATGAGCAGTTCTTC. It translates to CASTTSGNANEQFF.

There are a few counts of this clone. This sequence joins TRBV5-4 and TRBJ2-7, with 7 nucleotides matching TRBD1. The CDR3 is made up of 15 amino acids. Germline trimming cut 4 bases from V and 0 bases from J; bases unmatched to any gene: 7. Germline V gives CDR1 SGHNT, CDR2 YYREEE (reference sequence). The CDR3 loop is CASSPGQTNSYEQYF. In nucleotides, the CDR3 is TGTGCCAGCAGCCCGGGACAGACCAACTCCTACGAGCAGTACTTC. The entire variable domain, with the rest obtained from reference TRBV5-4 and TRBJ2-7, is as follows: ETGVTQSPTHLIKTRGQQVTLRCSSQSGHNTVSWYQQALGQGPQFIFQYYREEENGRGNFPPRFSGLQFPNYSSELNVNALELDDSALYLCASSPGQTNSYEQYFGPGTRLTVT.

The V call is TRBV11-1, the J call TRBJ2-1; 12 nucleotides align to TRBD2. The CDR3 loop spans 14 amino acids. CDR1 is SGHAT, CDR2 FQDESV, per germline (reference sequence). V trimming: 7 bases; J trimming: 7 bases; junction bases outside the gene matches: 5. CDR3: CASTLTSGGNEQFF. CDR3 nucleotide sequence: TGTGCCAGCACCCTGACTAGCGGGGGTAATGAGCAGTTCTTC.